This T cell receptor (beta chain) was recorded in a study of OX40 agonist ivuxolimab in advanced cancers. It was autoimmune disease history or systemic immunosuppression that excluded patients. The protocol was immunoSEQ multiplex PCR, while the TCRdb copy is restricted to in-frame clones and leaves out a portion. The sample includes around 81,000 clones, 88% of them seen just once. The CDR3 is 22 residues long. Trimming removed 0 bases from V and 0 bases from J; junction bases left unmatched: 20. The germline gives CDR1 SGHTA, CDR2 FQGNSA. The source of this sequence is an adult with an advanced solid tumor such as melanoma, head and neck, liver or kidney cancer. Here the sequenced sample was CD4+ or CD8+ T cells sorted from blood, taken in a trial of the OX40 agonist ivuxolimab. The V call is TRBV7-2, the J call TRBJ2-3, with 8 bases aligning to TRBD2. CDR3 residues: CASSLAGRGGPSGSPSTDTQYF. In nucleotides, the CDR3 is TGTGCCAGCAGCTTAGCGGGCCGGGGGGGTCCTAGCGGTTCACCTAGCACAGATACGCAGTATTTT.